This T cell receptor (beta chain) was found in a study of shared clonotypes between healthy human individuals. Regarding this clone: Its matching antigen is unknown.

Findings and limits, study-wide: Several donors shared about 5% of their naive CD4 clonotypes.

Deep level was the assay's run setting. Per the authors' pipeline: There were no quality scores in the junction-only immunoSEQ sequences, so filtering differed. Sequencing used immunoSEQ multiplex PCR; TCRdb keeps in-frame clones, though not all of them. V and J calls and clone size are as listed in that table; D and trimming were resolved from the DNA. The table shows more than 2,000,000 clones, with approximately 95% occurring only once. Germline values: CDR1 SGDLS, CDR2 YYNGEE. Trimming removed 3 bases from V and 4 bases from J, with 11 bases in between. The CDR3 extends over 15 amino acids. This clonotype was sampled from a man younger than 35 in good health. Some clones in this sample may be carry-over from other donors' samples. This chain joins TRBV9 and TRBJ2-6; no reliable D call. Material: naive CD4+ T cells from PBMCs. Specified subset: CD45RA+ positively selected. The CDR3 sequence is CASSARSAGANVLTF. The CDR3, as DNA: TGTGCCAGCAGCGCCCGATCTGCCGGGGCCAACGTCCTGACTTTC.